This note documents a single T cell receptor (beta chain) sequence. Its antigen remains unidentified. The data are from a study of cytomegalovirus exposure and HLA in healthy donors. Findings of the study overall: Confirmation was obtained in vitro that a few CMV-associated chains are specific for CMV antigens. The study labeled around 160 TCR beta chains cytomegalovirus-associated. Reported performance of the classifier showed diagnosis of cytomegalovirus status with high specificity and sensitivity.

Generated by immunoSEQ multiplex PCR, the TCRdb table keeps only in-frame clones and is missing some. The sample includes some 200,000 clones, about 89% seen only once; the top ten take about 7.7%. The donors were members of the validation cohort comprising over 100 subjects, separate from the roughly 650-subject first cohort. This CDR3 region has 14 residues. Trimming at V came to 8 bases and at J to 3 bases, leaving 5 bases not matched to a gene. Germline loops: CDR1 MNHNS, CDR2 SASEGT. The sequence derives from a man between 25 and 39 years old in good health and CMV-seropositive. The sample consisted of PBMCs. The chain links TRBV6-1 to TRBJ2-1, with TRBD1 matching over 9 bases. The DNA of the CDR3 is TGTGCCAGCGGAGACAGGGGGTTCTACAATGAGCAGTTCTTC. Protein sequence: CASGDRGFYNEQFF.